Shown below are 31 T cell receptor beta chains from a single sample sequenced in a study of control samples from healthy donors and cancer patients. Data came from immunoSEQ multiplex PCR; TCRdb stores just in-frame clones and leaves some out. Altogether under 150,000 clones are present, roughly 91% being singletons, with the ten largest covering about 1.7%. The sequenced material came from PBMCs. These receptors originate from a man between 45 and 60 years old with head and neck cancer.

This rearrangement joins TRBV9 to TRBJ1-2; 8 positions match TRBD1. The V segment lost 5 bases and the J segment 8 bases; nucleotides outside the gene matches: 14. Germline CDR1 and CDR2: SGDLS and YYNGEE. This CDR3 contains 15 residues. CDR3 bases: TGTGCCAGCAGGCGACAGGGGCTCTCTTCCTACGGCTACACCTTC. Its protein product is CASRRQGLSSYGYTF.

This chain joins TRBV15 and TRBJ2-3; 7 nucleotides match TRBD2. The V and J ends lost 5 bases and 3 bases, in that order; junction bases with no gene match: 5. The CDR3 consists of 14 residues. The germline CDR1 and CDR2 sequences are LNHNV and YYDKDF (reference sequence). The DNA of the CDR3 is TGTGCCACCAGCCCTACTAGCGTGACAGATACGCAGTATTTT. It is translated as CATSPTSVTDTQYF.

Here the CDR3 reads CASSYSWLGSEQYF. The CDR3 region has the DNA TGTGCCAGCAGTTACTCGTGGTTGGGGAGCGAGCAGTACTTC. The J gene is TRBJ2-7, the V gene TRBV6-5; tentatively, D is TRBD2 (5 bases). Germline V gives CDR1 MNHEY, CDR2 SVGAGI. Trimming removed 0 bases from V and 6 bases from J, with 12 bases in between. CDR3 size: 14 residues.

The CDR3 nucleotides are TGTGCCTGGAGTCAACCTAGGGGGGATAGAGGGGTAGCCAAAAACATTCAGTACTTC. Its translation: CAWSQPRGDRGVAKNIQYF. The gene calls are TRBV30 and TRBJ2-4; D assignment may be TRBD1 or TRBD2 (6 bases each). CDR1 GTSNPN and CDR2 SVGIG come from the germline V gene (reference sequence). Trimming left V 2 bases short and J 0 bases short, with 23 bases between. The CDR3 length is 19 residues.

The chain joins TRBV7-2 to TRBJ1-1, with 7 bases that match TRBD1. The CDR3 extends over 15 amino acids. V shed 5 bases and J 1 base; nucleotides not matched to a gene: 7. Germline CDR1 and CDR2: SGHTA and FQGNSA. The CDR3 spells CASSPGGGRNTEAFF. In DNA, the CDR3 is TGTGCCAGCAGCCCAGGGGGGGGGCGGAACACTGAAGCTTTCTTT.

This clone was picked up a small number of times. Different DNA sequences within this sample yield the same CDR3. The chain combines TRBV15 with TRBJ1-5; D may be TRBD1 (5 bases). Looked up from germline, CDR1 is LNHNV and CDR2 is YYDKDF (reference sequence). This CDR3 comprises 15 residues. Trimming took 0 bases from V and 7 from J, leaving 13 bases between them. DNA for the CDR3: TGTGCCACCAGCAGAGATTCTGGGACCGGACAGCCCCAGCATTTT. This gives the protein CATSRDSGTGQPQHF. The entire variable domain, with the rest obtained from reference TRBV15 and TRBJ1-5, is as follows: DAMVIQNPRYQVTQFGKPVTLSCSQTLNHNVMYWYQQKSSQAPKLLFHYYDKDFNNEADTPDNFQSRRPNTSFCFLDIRSPGLGDTAMYLCATSRDSGTGQPQHFGDGTRLSIL.

The chain has TRBV19 and TRBJ1-5; 11 positions agree with TRBD1. Germline V gene sequence: CDR1 LNHDA, CDR2 SQIVND (reference sequence). J gave up 2 bases and V 6 bases, and 12 bases lay outside the gene matches. The CDR3 length is 18 residues. The CDR3 sequence is CASSQDRGPVPGNQPQHF. The CDR3 region has the DNA TGTGCCAGTAGCCAGGACAGGGGGCCCGTTCCTGGCAATCAGCCCCAGCATTTT.

The chain is built from TRBV7-9 and TRBJ2-7; perhaps D is TRBD1 or TRBD2 (5 bases each). Germline V gives CDR1 SEHNR, CDR2 FQNEAQ (reference sequence). The CDR3 is 13 amino acids. V was cut by 5 bases and J by 3 bases, with 11 bases left in between. CDR3 DNA sequence: TGTGCCAGCAGCCCGGGGCAGGGCTACGAGCAGTACTTC. It specifies CASSPGQGYEQYF.

V and J are TRBV28 and TRBJ1-5; tentatively, D is TRBD1 (6 bases). CDR3 size: 16 residues. The germline V gene encodes CDR1 MDHEN and CDR2 SYDVKM. Trimming removed 6 bases from V and 6 bases from J, with 21 bases in between. The CDR3 DNA reads TGTGCCAGCAGCCCTCGCGGGAGGGGGGCTAGTCAGCCCCAGCATTTT. It translates to CASSPRGRGASQPQHF.

The CDR3 region is CASSQVSGADNEQFF. The CDR3 bases are TGCGCCAGCAGCCAAGTGTCAGGGGCAGACAATGAGCAGTTCTTC. The genes are TRBV4-3 and TRBJ2-1; possible D gene TRBD1, 6 bases. CDR1 and CDR2 (germline): LGHNA, YSLEER. Trimming took off 1 base at V and 5 bases at J, with 12 bases between the two ends. CDR3 length: 15 residues.

CDR3: CASSYGGGVRNEQFF. The DNA for the CDR3 is TGTGCCAGCAGTTACGGGGGCGGGGTCCGCAATGAGCAGTTCTTC. The chain has TRBV6-5 and TRBJ2-1; D may match TRBD1 or TRBD2 (6 bases each). Germline values: CDR1 MNHEY, CDR2 SVGAGI. The CDR3 runs to 15 residues. V shed 2 bases and J shed 6 bases, with 14 bases lying between them.

The chain employs TRBV3-1 (or the pseudogene TRBV3-2) and TRBJ2-7, with TRBD2 matching over 7 bases. The CDR3 has 16 residues. After removal of 4 bases from V and 0 bases from J, the junction contained 9 bases not matched to a gene. Germline lookup yields CDR1 LGHDT and CDR2 YNNKEL (reference sequence). The CDR3 DNA reads as TGTGCCAGCAGCCCCCCCGGGGGGTCCCTCTCCTACGAGCAGTACTTC. Protein sequence: CASSPPGGSLSYEQYF.

Concerning this clone itself: At the DNA level, this CDR3 is encoded by other sequences in the same sample as well. CDR3 sequence (DNA): TGTGCCAGCAGTTACTCGACCACCGGGGAGCTGTTTTTT. It codes for CASSYSTTGELFF. The rearrangement uses TRBV6-5 and TRBJ2-2; D call uncertain. The CDR3 is 13 residues long. Trimming pared 0 bases from V and 4 bases from J, leaving 3 bases between. Per germline, CDR1 MNHEY and CDR2 SVGAGI.

The V gene is TRBV7-2, the J gene TRBJ2-3, with TRBD2 matching over 10 bases. CDR3 length: 15 amino acids. The V gene's germline CDR1 is SGHTA and CDR2 FQGNSA. With V trimmed by 5 bases and J by 6 bases, 8 bases remained unmatched. CDR3 sequence (DNA): TGTGCCAGCAGCCTTAGCGGGGGGCCGGGGGATACGCAGTATTTT. It is translated as CASSLSGGPGDTQYF.

This clone was found once. This chain links TRBV5-1 with TRBJ2-3; possible D gene TRBD1, 6 bases. Germline lookup yields CDR1 SGHRS and CDR2 YFSETQ. V shed 0 bases and J shed 4 bases, with 6 bases lying between them. The CDR3 sequence is 13 residues long. CDR3 sequence reads: CASSLGGPDTQYF. DNA of the CDR3: TGCGCCAGCAGCTTGGGGGGGCCAGATACGCAGTATTTT.

In its sample, this clone was seen once. This chain joins TRBV5-1 and TRBJ2-6; D unclear. This CDR3 is 14 amino acids long. Germline loops: CDR1 SGHRS, CDR2 YFSETQ. The V end lost 1 base, the J end lost 0 bases, and 2 bases lay between the germline ends. CDR3 region: CASSLSSGANVLTF. The CDR3 DNA is TGCGCCAGCAGCTTGAGCTCTGGGGCCAACGTCCTGACTTTC.

The sample holds one count of this clone. The chain combines TRBV29-1 with TRBJ1-1; TRBD1 aligns across 9 bases. The germline CDR1 and CDR2 sequences are SQVTM and ANQGSEA. CDR3 length: 12 residues. V was clipped by 6 bases and J by 3 bases; unmatched bases: 2. The CDR3 reads CSVWDRDTEAFF. The CDR3 coding sequence is TGCAGCGTCTGGGACAGGGACACTGAAGCTTTCTTT.

The chain joins TRBV4-2 to TRBJ2-6, with D hard to call. The CDR3 extends over 15 amino acids. The germline CDR1 and CDR2 sequences are LGHNA and YNFKEQ. The V gene lost 2 bases and the J gene lost 0 bases, with 5 bases spanning the gap. CDR3 protein: CASSQRISGANVLTF. The CDR3 nucleotides are TGTGCCAGCAGCCAAAGAATCTCTGGGGCCAACGTCCTGACTTTC.

The CDR3 DNA is TGTGCCAGCAGTGAAGCCGCAGGGGGCTATGGCTACACCTTC. It is translated as CASSEAAGGYGYTF. The genes are TRBV2 and TRBJ1-2, with 7 nucleotides matching TRBD1. The germline V gene encodes CDR1 SNHLY and CDR2 FYNNEI. J gave up 4 bases and V 0 bases, and 2 bases lay outside the gene matches. The CDR3 loop spans 14 amino acids.

The chain has TRBV5-1 and TRBJ1-5; D is perhaps TRBD1 (5 bases). Trimming took 4 bases from V and 2 from J, leaving 19 bases between them. The CDR3 totals 17 residues. Germline CDR1 SGHRS, CDR2 YFSETQ. DNA of the CDR3: TGCGCCAGCAGCCAACTAGGTCTAGACAGTGGCAATCAGCCCCAGCATTTT. Amino acid sequence: CASSQLGLDSGNQPQHF.

The V and J genes are TRBV11-2 and TRBJ2-5; D is unresolved. V was trimmed by 4 bases and J by 2 bases, leaving 8 bases between them. Per germline, CDR1 SGHAT and CDR2 FQNNGV. This CDR3 has 13 residues. CDR3 region: CASSSVLQETQYF. CDR3 in DNA: TGTGCCAGCAGCTCAGTGCTACAAGAGACCCAGTACTTC.

The chain links TRBV19 to TRBJ2-7; D tentatively fits TRBD1 or TRBD2 (5 bases each). Germline V gene sequence: CDR1 LNHDA, CDR2 SQIVND (reference sequence). V was pared by 5 bases and J by 0 bases, with 17 bases between. This CDR3 contains 16 residues. CDR3 sequence reads: CASSPREWGYSYEQYF. CDR3 bases: TGTGCCAGTAGTCCCCGTGAGTGGGGGTACTCCTACGAGCAGTACTTC. The full variable domain, completed using reference TRBV19 and TRBJ2-7, is DGGITQSPKYLFRKEGQNVTLSCEQNLNHDAMYWYRQDPGQGLRLIYYSQIVNDFQKGDIAEGYSVSREKKESFPLTVTSAQKNPTAFYLCASSPREWGYSYEQYFGPGTRLTVT.

CDR3 in amino acids: CATLAGTGYTEAFF. The CDR3 DNA follows: TGTGCCACCTTGGCCGGGACAGGCTACACTGAAGCTTTCTTT. The chain couples TRBV2 to TRBJ1-1, with TRBD1 matching over 8 bases. Trimming at V came to 10 bases and at J to 3 bases, leaving 10 bases not matched to a gene. The CDR3 contains 14 residues. CDR1 and CDR2 from the germline V gene are SNHLY and FYNNEI.

The chain has TRBV10-3 and TRBJ2-7; 7 bases fit TRBD2. V was clipped by 4 bases and J by 3 bases; unmatched bases: 3. Germline V gene lookup returns CDR1 ENHRY and CDR2 SYGVKD. CDR3 length: 13 residues. CDR3 DNA sequence: TGTGCCATCAGTGCTCGGACTAGCTACGAGCAGTACTTC. This codes for CAISARTSYEQYF.

This clone was picked up one time. The chain uses TRBV6-6 and TRBJ1-1; D call uncertain. Trimming took 2 bases from V and 7 from J, leaving 14 bases between them. CDR1 and CDR2 (germline): MNHNY, SVGAGI (reference sequence). The CDR3 consists of 14 residues. The CDR3, as DNA: TGTGCCAGCAGTTACCAGAACTTCGCGGATGAAGCTTTCTTT. As protein: CASSYQNFADEAFF.

The chain couples TRBV3-1 (or the pseudogene TRBV3-2) to TRBJ2-5; D tentatively fits TRBD1 or TRBD2 (5 bases each). V gave up 7 bases and J gave up 1 base, with 16 bases separating them. The length of the CDR3 is 15 residues. Per germline, CDR1 LGHDT and CDR2 YNNKEL (reference sequence). CDR3 residues: CASKRGLVPQETQYF. As DNA, the CDR3 is TGTGCCAGCAAGAGGGGCCTAGTACCCCAAGAGACCCAGTACTTC.

The rearrangement links TRBV28 to TRBJ1-5; 7 nucleotides match TRBD1. Germline values: CDR1 MDHEN, CDR2 SYDVKM. V dropped 6 bases and J dropped 4; count of bases not matched to a gene: 6. This CDR3 is built from 14 residues. This chain's CDR3 is CASSPGGGNQPQHF. Written as DNA, the CDR3 is TGTGCCAGCAGCCCAGGGGGAGGAAATCAGCCCCAGCATTTT.

This chain connects TRBV11-3 to TRBJ2-7; D remains unclear. CDR1 and CDR2 (germline): SGHNT, YENEEA. The CDR3 has 14 amino acids. Trimming removed 0 bases at V and 3 bases at J, with 9 bases between. The CDR3 loop is CASSLEPSDYEQYF. The CDR3 bases are TGTGCCAGCAGCTTAGAGCCCTCCGACTACGAGCAGTACTTC.

This chain joins TRBV2 and TRBJ1-2; TRBD1 might be the D (6 bases). V was clipped by 6 bases and J by 3 bases, with 11 bases between them. The germline V gene has CDR1 SNHLY and CDR2 FYNNEI. CDR3 size: 13 residues. The CDR3: CASSHREDYGYTF. CDR3 DNA: TGTGCCAGCAGCCACAGGGAGGACTATGGCTACACCTTC.

The chain combines TRBV3-1 (or the pseudogene TRBV3-2) with TRBJ1-4, with D possibly being TRBD1 (5 bases). The ends were cut back, 3 bases at V and 14 bases at J, with 13 bases in the middle. This CDR3 comprises 12 residues. CDR1 is LGHDT, CDR2 YNNKEL, per germline (reference sequence). The CDR3 loop reads CASSQAAGGLFF. The DNA of the CDR3 is TGTGCCAGCAGCCAGGCGGCTGGGGGGCTGTTTTTT.

V is TRBV14 and J is TRBJ2-2; D is unclear. The germline CDR1 and CDR2 sequences are SGHDN and FVKESK. The CDR3 has 13 amino acids. V lost 6 bases and J lost 6, with 11 bases in between. In nucleotides, the CDR3 is TGTGCCAGCAGACCGGATTTGTCCGGGGAGCTGTTTTTT. Amino acids: CASRPDLSGELFF. Filled out from reference TRBV14 and TRBJ2-2, the complete variable domain reads EAGVTQFPSHSVIEKGQTVTLRCDPISGHDNLYWYRRVMGKEIKFLLHFVKESKQDESGMPNNRFLAERTGGTYSTLKVQPAELEDSGVYFCASRPDLSGELFFGEGSRLTVL.